This T cell receptor beta chain was found in a study of blood T cell repertoires in COVID-19. The V gene lost 6 bases and the J gene lost 15 bases, with 21 bases spanning the gap. The CDR3 is 13 residues long. Profiled with immunoSEQ multiplex PCR; TCRdb holds only in-frame clones, not every one. The repertoire consists of tens of thousands of clones, with roughly 87% occurring once and the leading ten covering 2.5% to 3%. The clonotype was recovered from a man older than 75 with acute or convalescent COVID-19. Material: peripheral blood. This chain connects TRBV12-3 or TRBV12-4 to TRBJ2-1, with a tentative D call TRBD2 (6 bases). The CDR3 is CASRPSPRGSGFF. The CDR3 DNA sequence: TGTGCCAGCAGACCCAGCCCCCGGGGGAGTGGGTTCTTC.